This entry lists 28 T cell receptor beta chains sequenced from one sample in a study of T cell repertoires in cytomegalovirus infection. TCRdb re-called the reads through MiXCR, storing one row per CDR3 protein. The data show about 160,000 distinct CDR3 sequences, with 20% to 25% seen just once and 20% to 30% held by the top ten. These receptors have no identified antigens. The sequencing here drew on CD8+ T cells from cultured PBMCs, taken from culture after CMV antigen stimulation. The receptors here all came from a human donor in good health (CMV status not recorded). Some clones in this sample may be carry-over from other donors' samples.

The chain links TRBV27 to TRBJ2-1, with 8 positions matching TRBD1. CDR1 is MNHEY and CDR2 is SMNVEV in the germline V gene (reference sequence). Losses at the gene ends were 5 bases for V and 4 bases for J; bases not matched to a gene: 10. This CDR3 has 16 amino acids. The CDR3 is CASSPIDRGGYNEQFF. Here the CDR3 DNA reads TGTGCCAGCAGTCCAATCGACAGGGGCGGATACAATGAGCAGTTCTTC.

The genes are TRBV28 and TRBJ1-2; D may be TRBD1 (6 bases). Trimming removed 0 bases from V and 7 bases from J, with 12 bases in between. Per germline, CDR1 MDHEN and CDR2 SYDVKM. CDR3 length: 14 residues. In DNA, the CDR3 is TGTGCCAGCAGTTTATGGTTGGGGGGCCCTGGCTACACCTTC. The encoded protein is CASSLWLGGPGYTF.

In this sample, this clonotype turned up a few times. The rearrangement uses TRBV20-1 and TRBJ1-2; D not certain. V was clipped by 2 bases and J by 3 bases, with 19 bases between them. The CDR3 is 16 residues long. Per the germline V gene, CDR1 is DFQATT and CDR2 is SNEGSKA (reference sequence). In DNA, the CDR3 is TGCAGTGCTAGATCGAGGGCGGCGGTGCGAGACTATGGCTACACCTTC. This translates into CSARSRAAVRDYGYTF.

The chain has TRBV7-8 and TRBJ2-5, with D perhaps matching TRBD2 (6 bases). With 2 bases removed from V and 5 bases from J, the gap between germline ends came to 21 bases. CDR1 is SGHVS, CDR2 FQNEAQ, per germline. The CDR3 runs to 17 residues. CDR3: CASSLWEELELGETQYF. Written as DNA, the CDR3 is TGTGCCAGCAGCTTATGGGAGGAACTTGAGCTTGGGGAGACCCAGTACTTC.

There are a few counts of this clonotype. V usage is TRBV7-2 and J usage is TRBJ1-3; D remains unclear. Germline values: CDR1 SGHTA, CDR2 FQGNSA. V was trimmed by 1 base and J by 3 bases, leaving 7 bases between them. This CDR3 spans 14 amino acids. The CDR3: CASSLVGHGNTIYF. The CDR3 region has the DNA TGTGCCAGCAGCTTAGTTGGTCATGGAAACACCATATATTTT.

This clonotype has a handful of counts. The V gene is TRBV6-2 or TRBV6-3, the J gene TRBJ2-1; D is unresolved. Germline V gene data show CDR1 as MNHEY and CDR2 as SVGEGT. The CDR3 contains 16 residues. V was clipped by 2 bases and J by 1 base, with 12 bases between them. The CDR3 loop reads CASSYGGLGSYNEQFF. CDR3 bases: TGTGCCAGCAGTTACGGTGGGTTAGGGTCCTACAATGAGCAGTTCTTC.

This clonotype was observed a few times. The chain is built from TRBV29-1 and TRBJ1-2; the D is unclear. This CDR3 comprises 13 residues. V lost 6 bases to trimming and J lost 5 bases, with 16 bases between them. CDR1 SQVTM and CDR2 ANQGSEA come from the germline V gene. The CDR3 DNA reads as TGCAGCGTACTCCGGCCCGAGAGTTATGGCTACACCTTC. Its translation: CSVLRPESYGYTF. The variable domain in full, with the rest retrieved from reference TRBV29-1 and TRBJ1-2, is SAVISQKPSRDICQRGTSLTIQCQVDSQVTMMFWYRQQPGQSLTLIATANQGSEATYESGFVIDKFPISRPNLTFSTLTVSNMSPEDSSIYLCSVLRPESYGYTFGSGTRLTVV.

V and J are TRBV6-2 or TRBV6-3 and TRBJ1-3; D ambiguous. The CDR3 loop spans 19 amino acids. Trimming took 2 bases from V and 2 from J, leaving 22 bases between them. The germline V gene has CDR1 MNHEY and CDR2 SVGEGT. The DNA of the CDR3 is TGTGCCAGCAGTTACCCAACGAACCCCGAGAGAAAGACTGGAAACACCATATATTTT. The encoded protein is CASSYPTNPERKTGNTIYF.

The V gene is TRBV20-1, the J gene TRBJ1-6; 8 bases match TRBD1. The junction had 9 bases not matched to a gene; V was cut back by 5 bases and J by 0 bases. Germline lookup yields CDR1 DFQATT and CDR2 SNEGSKA (reference sequence). This CDR3 has 17 amino acids. CDR3 sequence (DNA): TGCAGTGCTCCCCGGGACAGGTTCAGCTCCTATAATTCACCCCTCCACTTT. Translated, it gives CSAPRDRFSSYNSPLHF.

The J gene is TRBJ2-1, the V gene TRBV12-3 or TRBV12-4; 7 bases fit TRBD2. The J segment lost 7 bases and the V segment lost 7 bases, leaving 10 bases of the junction unmatched. This CDR3 spans 14 amino acids. The CDR3 DNA is TGTGCCAGCACTCCTCCGGGACTAAGAAATGAGCAGTTCTTC. Translation: CASTPPGLRNEQFF.

Written as DNA, the CDR3 is TGTGCCAGCAGTTTAGTCAGGGCTCCGGGCTATGGCTACACCTTC. This translates into CASSLVRAPGYGYTF. The gene calls are TRBV12-3 or TRBV12-4 and TRBJ1-2; tentatively, D is TRBD1 (5 bases). The CDR3 is made up of 15 amino acids. V lost 1 base to trimming and J lost 4 bases, with 13 bases between them.

The rearrangement links TRBV7-2 to TRBJ2-7, with 8 bases fitting TRBD1. V lost 4 bases and J lost 4; bases outside the gene matches: 12. There are 16 residues in the CDR3. Germline V CDR1 and CDR2: SGHTA, FQGNSA. The CDR3 here is CASSYLGQGLRYEQYF. Here the CDR3 DNA reads TGTGCCAGCAGCTACCTAGGACAGGGTCTCCGATACGAGCAGTACTTC.

The chain's CDR3 is CASSLETSGSPETQYF. Written as DNA, the CDR3 is TGTGCCAGCAGCTTAGAAACTAGCGGGAGCCCAGAGACCCAGTACTTC. J is TRBJ2-5 and V is TRBV7-6, with 11 bases identical to TRBD2. CDR3 length: 16 amino acids. Germline V lookup: CDR1 SGHVS, CDR2 FNYEAQ. Trimming removed 1 base from V and 4 bases from J; junction bases left unmatched: 5.

This clonotype was detected only a few times. The rearrangement joins TRBV29-1 to TRBJ2-1, with TRBD1 identical over 7 bases. J lost 4 bases, V lost 4 bases, and 7 bases had no gene match. The CDR3 is made up of 14 amino acids. The V gene's germline CDR1 is SQVTM and CDR2 ANQGSEA. This chain's CDR3 is CSVGTGRQYNEQFF. The CDR3 DNA reads TGCAGCGTTGGGACAGGTCGGCAATACAATGAGCAGTTCTTC.

The chain joins TRBV4-1 to TRBJ1-3; D not resolved. V was pared by 0 bases and J by 0 bases, with 9 bases between. CDR3 length: 16 amino acids. The germline V gene has CDR1 MGHRA and CDR2 YSYEKL. The CDR3 region has the DNA TGCGCCAGCAGCCAAGATCTGGATTTCTCTGGAAACACCATATATTTT. Translation gives CASSQDLDFSGNTIYF.

The V gene is TRBV19, the J gene TRBJ2-3; 9 bases are shared with TRBD1. Germline CDR1 reads LNHDA; CDR2 reads SQIVND (reference sequence). The CDR3 is made up of 14 amino acids. J was trimmed by 6 bases and V by 3 bases; bases with no gene match: 4. The CDR3 DNA reads as TGTGCCAGTAGTATGGGACAGGGATGGGATACGCAGTATTTT. Translation gives CASSMGQGWDTQYF.

In its sample, this clonotype was seen a few times. The chain joins TRBV6-1 to TRBJ2-5; D is uncertain. CDR3 length: 15 residues. The V gene lost 1 base and the J gene lost 2 bases, with 11 bases spanning the gap. Germline values: CDR1 MNHNS, CDR2 SASEGT. CDR3 in amino acids: CASSEDLEIQETQYF. CDR3 in DNA: TGTGCCAGCAGTGAAGATCTGGAAATACAAGAGACCCAGTACTTC.

A few counts support this clonotype. The rearrangement joins TRBV4-3 to TRBJ2-3, with a weak D call TRBD1 (5 bases). CDR3 length: 16 amino acids. The germline V gene encodes CDR1 LGHNA and CDR2 YSLEER. V was pared by 5 bases and J by 0 bases, with 15 bases between. For the CDR3, the DNA is TGCGCCAGCAGCTCTTCGGGTGGGGCCAGCACAGATACGCAGTATTTT. It yields the protein CASSSSGGASTDTQYF.

Regarding this clonotype: This CDR3 is missing its conserved last phenylalanine or tryptophan, likely due to a read error. The chain employs TRBV9 and TRBJ2-1; the match to TRBD2 covers 9 bases. The CDR3 totals 16 residues. Per the germline V gene, CDR1 is SGDLS and CDR2 is YYNGEE. V gave up 0 bases and J gave up 9 bases; unmatched junction bases: 10. The chain's CDR3 is CASSVGNSGGRGEQFV. CDR3 in DNA: TGTGCCAGCAGCGTAGGAAATAGCGGGGGCCGGGGTGAGCAGTTCGTC.

V gene TRBV7-8 combines with J gene TRBJ2-5, with D unclear. The CDR3 length is 14 residues. V gave up 3 bases and J gave up 0 bases, with 8 bases separating them. Germline loops: CDR1 SGHVS, CDR2 FQNEAQ. The CDR3 DNA sequence: TGTGCCAGCAGCTTCCCCGGGTACCAAGAGACCCAGTACTTC. Its protein is CASSFPGYQETQYF.

This rearrangement joins TRBV7-9 to TRBJ2-5; 9 nucleotides align to TRBD1. The CDR3 has 16 amino acids. Germline values: CDR1 SEHNR, CDR2 FQNEAQ (reference sequence). J was trimmed by 4 bases and V by 6 bases; bases with no gene match: 12. CDR3 coding DNA: TGTGCCAGCAGACCCCGGACAGGGGAGGAGGGAGAGACCCAGTACTTC. Translated: CASRPRTGEEGETQYF.

This clonotype was seen a handful of times. The chain joins TRBV2 to TRBJ2-2, with D uncertain. Per germline, CDR1 SNHLY and CDR2 FYNNEI. CDR3 length equals 12 residues. The V gene lost 7 bases and the J gene lost 6 bases, with 9 bases spanning the gap. CDR3 in DNA: TGTGCCAGCAACTATGAGGCCGGGGAGCTGTTTTTT. Its protein is CASNYEAGELFF.

The chain recombines TRBV6-2 or TRBV6-3 with TRBJ2-3; 11 bases are a match to TRBD2. Trimming removed 2 bases from V and 6 bases from J; junction bases left unmatched: 10. Germline CDR1 reads MNHEY; CDR2 reads SVGEGT. CDR3 size: 17 residues. The CDR3 sequence is CASSYRLAGGALDTQYF. In nucleotides, the CDR3 is TGTGCCAGCAGTTACCGCTTAGCGGGGGGGGCCCTTGATACGCAGTATTTT.

This clonotype was observed a few times. This rearrangement joins TRBV6-1 to TRBJ1-5; D uncertain. The CDR3 has 12 residues. Trimming removed 10 bases at V and 3 bases at J, with 10 bases between. Germline assignment: CDR1 MNHNS and CDR2 SASEGT. CDR3: CAIRDNNQPQHF. The CDR3 DNA follows: TGTGCCATAAGGGATAACAATCAGCCCCAGCATTTT.

The rearrangement links TRBV6-2 or TRBV6-3 to TRBJ1-1; D perhaps matches TRBD1 (5 bases). The CDR3 extends over 15 amino acids. V lost 2 bases to trimming and J lost 7 bases, with 17 bases between them. The germline V gene has CDR1 MNHEY and CDR2 SVGEGT. For the CDR3, the DNA is TGTGCCAGCAGTTACGCCGTCCAGGGCAAGGGTGAAGCTTTCTTT. Encoded protein: CASSYAVQGKGEAFF.

The table lists this clonotype with a few counts. The chain combines TRBV7-6 with TRBJ2-2, with a possible D match to TRBD1 (5 bases). CDR3 length: 16 residues. Trimming left V 1 base short and J 3 bases short, with 12 bases between. The germline V gene encodes CDR1 SGHVS and CDR2 FNYEAQ. CDR3: CASSLESQGYTGELFF. As DNA, the CDR3 is TGTGCCAGCAGCTTAGAATCCCAGGGATACACCGGGGAGCTGTTTTTT.

On this clonotype: An end of the junction does not agree with germline; a read error may underlie this. V usage is TRBV7-8 and J usage is TRBJ1-3; D possibly corresponds to TRBD1 (5 bases). The length of the CDR3 is 15 residues. The germline CDR1 and CDR2 sequences are SGHVS and FQNEAQ. The CDR3, as DNA: TGTGACAGCAGCCCTGACAGAGACTCTGGAAACACCATATATTTT. Translation gives CDSSPDRDSGNTIYF.

The chain joins TRBV7-2 to TRBJ2-3; 12 bases map to TRBD2. The CDR3 runs to 18 residues. With V trimmed by 1 base and J by 2 bases, 7 bases remained unmatched. The germline V gene encodes CDR1 SGHTA and CDR2 FQGNSA. The CDR3 reads CASSLEETSGGPTDTQYF. The DNA of the CDR3 is TGTGCCAGCAGCTTAGAGGAGACTAGCGGGGGACCCACAGATACGCAGTATTTT.